The T cell receptor (beta chain) described here comes from a study of neurological immune-mediated disorders. TCRdb re-called the 5' RACE reads with MiXCR, one entry per CDR3 protein. The table shows about 92,000 distinct CDR3 sequences, with under 4.5% occurring only once. This clonotype appeared many times. The CDR3 runs to 13 residues. The germline CDR1 and CDR2 sequences are SEHNR and FQNEAQ (reference sequence). V was pared by 5 bases and J by 5 bases, with 10 bases between. This rearrangement joins TRBV7-9 to TRBJ1-5; no reliable D call. The receptor's source is a woman between 50 and 59 years old with multiple sclerosis. Sequencing was done on a sample of PBMCs. CDR3 in amino acids: CASSPEKDQPQHF. CDR3 nucleotides: TGTGCCAGCAGCCCCGAGAAGGATCAGCCCCAGCATTTT.